This TCR beta chain is from a study of blood T cell repertoires in COVID-19. Study information: Whether acute or convalescent, the COVID-19 samples came from the United States, Italy and Spain. T cells, B-cell-depleted T cells, or PBMCs supplied cDNA or gDNA.

The germline CDR1 and CDR2 sequences are LGHDT and YNNKEL (reference sequence). Trimming cost V 0 bases and J 5 bases; bases outside gene matches: 3. This CDR3 comprises 15 residues. Original handling: Amplification of reference gene primers provided the estimated nucleated cell counts. Profiling relied on immunoSEQ multiplex PCR, and the TCRdb table lists in-frame clones only, not all of them. V and J calls and clone size are as listed in that table; D and trimming were resolved from the DNA. Here the sample spans approximately 210,000 clones, around four fifths being singletons. This receptor was identified in a man younger than 45 with active or convalescent COVID-19. Sequencing input: peripheral blood. This chain links TRBV3-1 (or the pseudogene TRBV3-2) with TRBJ1-1; TRBD1 agrees at 10 bases. The CDR3 region is CASSQDGTGETEAFF. The CDR3 DNA is TGTGCCAGCAGCCAAGATGGGACAGGGGAAACTGAAGCTTTCTTT.